This TCR beta chain derives from a study of identical twins. General observations from the study: Excess twin sharing in beta out-of-frame sequences was weaker. A partial confounding effect on zero-insertion analyses could come from invariant MAIT and iNKT cells.

Per germline, CDR1 SQVTM and CDR2 ANQGSEA. The CDR3 extends over 14 amino acids. Trimming pared 7 bases from V and 0 bases from J, leaving 16 bases between. Template switching added a universal primer site; cDNA carried unique molecular identifiers. TCRdb itself ran the 5' RACE reads through MiXCR, one entry per CDR3 protein. Of some 270,000 distinct CDR3 sequences in the sample, about 8.9% were seen once. The sample holds many counts of this clonotype. The antigen remains unidentified. This sample was shared with a second study, whose subject was yellow fever vaccine responses in identical twins.

This rearrangement joins TRBV29-1 to TRBJ2-7; a possible D gene is TRBD2 (5 bases). This receptor was obtained from a woman aged 18-30 years in good health. The specimen sequenced was CD8+ T cells sorted from blood. CDR3 protein: CSASDSKSSYEQYF. In nucleotides, the CDR3 is TGCAGCGCCTCGGACTCCAAGAGCTCCTACGAGCAGTACTTC.